What follows are 30 T cell receptor beta chains derived from one specimen sequenced in a study of lymphopenia after photon versus proton radiotherapy. Clones were read by immunoSEQ multiplex PCR, and TCRdb kept only the in-frame ones, dropping some. The sample lists 75,000 to 90,000 clones; over 70% were seen once. The source was peripheral blood, collected from a patient treated with proton-based radiotherapy. The receptor set was obtained from a man aged 55 to 69 with pancreatic cancer.

The V and J genes are TRBV28 and TRBJ1-2; D unresolved. V was cut by 2 bases and J by 4 bases, with 5 bases left in between. This CDR3 region has 12 residues. CDR1 MDHEN and CDR2 SYDVKM come from the germline V gene. CDR3: CASSLNPYGYTF. CDR3 DNA sequence: TGTGCCAGCAGTTTAAATCCCTATGGCTACACCTTC.

The table lists this clone with a count of one. This sequence joins TRBV5-4 and TRBJ2-3; TRBD1 matches 11 bases. The CDR3 contains 15 residues. Trimming cost V 4 bases and J 6 bases; bases outside gene matches: 7. Germline V gene sequence: CDR1 SGHNT, CDR2 YYREEE (reference sequence). CDR3 loop: CASSQRTGGSDTQYF. CDR3 sequence (DNA): TGTGCCAGCAGCCAAAGGACAGGGGGCTCGGATACGCAGTATTTT.

The chain recombines TRBV4-2 with TRBJ2-1; D unclear. The CDR3 is 13 residues long. The V end lost 0 bases, the J end lost 9 bases, and 9 bases lay between the germline ends. Per germline, CDR1 LGHNA and CDR2 YNFKEQ. The CDR3 DNA reads as TGTGCCAGCAGCCAAGAATTCCGTCGTGAGCAGTTCTTC. Translation gives CASSQEFRREQFF.

This clone was counted between two and nine times. V usage is TRBV27 and J usage is TRBJ1-4; possible D gene TRBD1, 5 bases. The CDR3 contains 14 residues. Trimming cost V 5 bases and J 3 bases, with 10 bases left between them. The germline CDR1 and CDR2 sequences are MNHEY and SMNVEV (reference sequence). CDR3 residues: CASSPGPPNEKLFF. The CDR3 nucleotides are TGTGCCAGCAGTCCGGGACCGCCTAATGAAAAACTGTTTTTT.

The V and J genes are TRBV18 and TRBJ2-7, with D perhaps matching TRBD1 (6 bases). Per germline, CDR1 KGHSH and CDR2 LQKENI. The CDR3 has 15 residues. V was shortened by 6 bases and J by 2 bases, with 17 bases between the two germline ends. CDR3 in DNA: TGTGCCAGCTCGAGGGGGACGGACGTAGCCTACGAGCAGTACTTC. This sequence encodes CASSRGTDVAYEQYF.

This clone has more than one count but fewer than ten. The gene calls are TRBV30 and TRBJ2-5, with 11 bases matching TRBD1. Germline V CDR1 and CDR2: GTSNPN, SVGIG (reference sequence). CDR3 length equals 14 residues. V lost 5 bases and J lost 5; bases outside the gene matches: 7. Written as DNA, the CDR3 is TGTGCCTGGGCCGGACAGGGGGCTTGGGAGACCCAGTACTTC. Its translation: CAWAGQGAWETQYF.

This chain joins TRBV19 and TRBJ1-2, with TRBD1 as a possible D gene (5 bases). The CDR3 is made up of 11 amino acids. The V gene's germline CDR1 is LNHDA and CDR2 SQIVND (reference sequence). The ends were cut back, 7 bases at V and 7 bases at J, with 10 bases in the middle. The CDR3 bases are TGTGCCAGTACCTCAGGGAGTGGCTACACCTTC. It codes for CASTSGSGYTF.

The chain couples TRBV5-1 to TRBJ2-7; 7 bases agree with TRBD1. Trimming removed 4 bases from V and 0 bases from J; junction bases left unmatched: 4. The germline gives CDR1 SGHRS, CDR2 YFSETQ. This CDR3 is 14 amino acids long. The CDR3 DNA reads TGCGCCAGCAGCATCCGGGACAGCTCCTACGAGCAGTACTTC. Translating it yields CASSIRDSSYEQYF.

In its sample, this clone was seen many times. The chain recombines TRBV4-2 with TRBJ1-3; weak D call: TRBD1 (5 bases). The CDR3 is made up of 17 amino acids. The V gene's germline CDR1 is LGHNA and CDR2 YNFKEQ. V was pared by 0 bases and J by 4 bases, with 16 bases between. CDR3 in amino acids: CASSQDAGGIAGNTIYF. CDR3 DNA sequence: TGTGCCAGCAGCCAAGATGCCGGGGGTATCGCCGGAAACACCATATATTTT.

This rearrangement joins TRBV5-4 to TRBJ2-5; D possibly corresponds to TRBD2 (5 bases). Germline V CDR1 and CDR2: SGHNT, YYREEE (reference sequence). Trimming pared 4 bases from V and 5 bases from J, leaving 15 bases between. CDR3 size: 14 residues. CDR3 loop: CASSPAGGTETQYF. CDR3 in DNA: TGTGCCAGCAGCCCCGCCGGAGGTACCGAGACCCAGTACTTC. The full variable domain, its missing parts supplied by reference TRBV5-4 and TRBJ2-5, is ETGVTQSPTHLIKTRGQQVTLRCSSQSGHNTVSWYQQALGQGPQFIFQYYREEENGRGNFPPRFSGLQFPNYSSELNVNALELDDSALYLCASSPAGGTETQYFGPGTRLLVL.

This clone was seen only once. The chain links TRBV10-1 to TRBJ2-1, with 10 positions matching TRBD2. The ends lost 0 bases at V and 15 bases at J; junction bases unmatched: 14. The V gene's germline CDR1 is WNHNN and CDR2 SYGVQD (reference sequence). The CDR3 spans 16 residues. As DNA, the CDR3 is TGCGCCAGCAGTGAGTCAGGCCTAGCGGGAGTCCTACCCCCGTTCTTC. This sequence encodes CASSESGLAGVLPPFF.

This chain joins TRBV9 and TRBJ1-2; no clear D. The CDR3 is made up of 15 amino acids. V shed 4 bases and J shed 2 bases, with 15 bases lying between them. Germline V lookup: CDR1 SGDLS, CDR2 YYNGEE. CDR3 residues: CASSRSLGFNYGYTF. The CDR3 nucleotides read TGTGCCAGCAGCCGCTCTTTGGGGTTCAACTATGGCTACACCTTC.

The chain joins TRBV6-1 to TRBJ2-7; 12 bases map to TRBD2. Germline trimming cut 4 bases from V and 12 bases from J; bases unmatched to any gene: 4. CDR3 length equals 12 residues. CDR1 MNHNS and CDR2 SASEGT come from the germline V gene. CDR3 nucleotides: TGTGCCAGCAGTGGACTAGCGGGGGTTTTGTACTTC. Translating it yields CASSGLAGVLYF.

The V gene is TRBV13, the J gene TRBJ2-7; D is unresolved. The CDR3 loop spans 11 amino acids. The germline V gene encodes CDR1 PRHDT and CDR2 FYEKMQ (reference sequence). V shed 2 bases and J shed 3 bases, with 2 bases lying between them. The CDR3 region has the DNA TGTGCCAGCAGCTTAAACTACGAGCAGTACTTC. Translated, it gives CASSLNYEQYF.

The rearrangement joins TRBV10-1 to TRBJ2-2; no reliable D call. The CDR3 is 17 amino acids. Germline values: CDR1 WNHNN, CDR2 SYGVQD (reference sequence). V lost 0 bases and J 5 bases, leaving 16 bases between the germline ends. The CDR3 DNA is TGCGCCAGCAGTGAGTCCAGATTCTCGGGCGATACCGGGGAGCTGTTTTTT. It codes for CASSESRFSGDTGELFF.

Relative to its sample, this clone is medium-sized (0.01 to 0.1%). The V gene is TRBV5-1, the J gene TRBJ2-3; 12 bases fit TRBD2. This CDR3 has 16 residues. The germline gives CDR1 SGHRS, CDR2 YFSETQ. Trimming at V came to 4 bases and at J to 4 bases, leaving 7 bases not matched to a gene. CDR3 loop: CASSVPTSGSPDTQYF. CDR3 in DNA: TGCGCCAGCAGCGTCCCGACTAGCGGGAGCCCAGATACGCAGTATTTT.

The chain links TRBV28 to TRBJ2-4; 8 bases agree with TRBD1. Germline lookup yields CDR1 MDHEN and CDR2 SYDVKM. The CDR3 loop spans 15 amino acids. J gave up 4 bases and V 5 bases, and 7 bases lay outside the gene matches. The CDR3 DNA sequence: TGTGCCAGCAGTCCCTCCGGACAGGGAAAAAACATTCAGTACTTC. Its translation is CASSPSGQGKNIQYF.

The chain is built from TRBV5-1 and TRBJ2-7, with TRBD1 identical over 7 bases. Per germline, CDR1 SGHRS and CDR2 YFSETQ. J lost 0 bases, V lost 3 bases, and 6 bases had no gene match. This CDR3 is built from 15 residues. The CDR3, as DNA: TGCGCCAGCAGCTCCAGGACAGGTTCCTCCTACGAGCAGTACTTC. Translating gives CASSSRTGSSYEQYF.

CDR3 sequence (DNA): TGCGCCAGCAGCGCCAGTGGGGACTATGGCTACACCTTC. Protein product: CASSASGDYGYTF. The genes are TRBV5-1 and TRBJ1-2; D remains unclear. Trimming left V 4 bases short and J 3 bases short, with 10 bases between. CDR1 is SGHRS, CDR2 YFSETQ, per germline. CDR3 length: 13 residues.

The J gene is TRBJ1-1, the V gene TRBV18; a weak D match, TRBD1 (5 bases). Trimming pared 4 bases from V and 0 bases from J, leaving 9 bases between. The germline gives CDR1 KGHSH, CDR2 LQKENI. This CDR3 comprises 14 residues. This CDR3 reads CASSLGTVNTEAFF. The DNA for the CDR3 is TGTGCCAGCTCACTGGGGACGGTGAACACTGAAGCTTTCTTT.

The genes are TRBV28 and TRBJ1-6; TRBD1 matches 8 bases. The CDR3 contains 15 residues. V lost 6 bases to trimming and J lost 8 bases; unmatched junction nucleotides: 9. Germline V gene sequence: CDR1 MDHEN, CDR2 SYDVKM. The DNA of the CDR3 is TGTGCCAGCAGGATGGACAGGGTAGTACATTCACCCCTCCACTTT. The encoded protein is CASRMDRVVHSPLHF.

This clone was recorded only once. J is TRBJ1-1 and V is TRBV30; TRBD1 aligns across 11 bases. The germline gives CDR1 GTSNPN, CDR2 SVGIG (reference sequence). The CDR3 covers 15 residues. Trimming at V came to 3 bases and at J to 6 bases, leaving 9 bases not matched to a gene. For the CDR3, the DNA is TGTGCCTGGAGCGCAATCGGACAGGGGGCCCCTGAAGCTTTCTTT. As protein: CAWSAIGQGAPEAFF.

This clone was found a few times. The chain is built from TRBV4-2 and TRBJ1-5; TRBD1 matches 9 bases. V lost 0 bases to trimming and J lost 5 bases; unmatched junction nucleotides: 11. The germline V gene has CDR1 LGHNA and CDR2 YNFKEQ. This CDR3 has 18 amino acids. CDR3 loop: CASSQDPKQGAIYQPQHF. CDR3 coding DNA: TGTGCCAGCAGCCAAGATCCCAAACAGGGGGCGATCTATCAGCCCCAGCATTTT.

This chain links TRBV7-3 with TRBJ2-3; 8 bases match TRBD2. The germline V gene has CDR1 SGHTA and CDR2 FQGTGA. The CDR3 extends over 16 amino acids. Unmatched junction bases numbered 10, after V lost 3 bases and J lost 5 bases. DNA for the CDR3: TGTGCCAGCAGCTTCTTGAGCGGGAGCGAGCAAGATACGCAGTATTTT. Residues: CASSFLSGSEQDTQYF.

The chain recombines TRBV7-8 with TRBJ1-1, with unresolved D. This CDR3 has 14 amino acids. V was pared by 1 base and J by 2 bases, with 8 bases between. Looked up from germline, CDR1 is SGHVS and CDR2 is FQNEAQ. The DNA of the CDR3 is TGTGCCAGCAGCTTAGTCACCCTTAACACTGAAGCTTTCTTT. Its translation: CASSLVTLNTEAFF.

The chain recombines TRBV19 with TRBJ2-2; D uncertain. The ends were cut back, 6 bases at V and 3 bases at J, with 11 bases in the middle. The germline CDR1 and CDR2 sequences are LNHDA and SQIVND (reference sequence). The CDR3 loop spans 14 amino acids. As DNA, the CDR3 is TGTGCCAGTAGCCCCGATTTCCACACCGGGGAGCTGTTTTTT. This codes for CASSPDFHTGELFF.

The rearrangement joins TRBV4-1 to TRBJ1-2, with 7 bases that match TRBD1. V shed 5 bases, J shed 6 bases, and the junction held 3 bases outside the gene matches. In germline, CDR1 is MGHRA, CDR2 YSYEKL. There are 12 residues in the CDR3. The CDR3 DNA sequence: TGCGCCAGCAGCGCCACAGGGGATGGCTACACCTTC. This sequence encodes CASSATGDGYTF.

Here the CDR3 reads CASSSSSKSDWSEAFF. CDR3 sequence (DNA): TGTGCCAGCAGTTCATCTTCTAAGTCCGACTGGTCTGAAGCTTTCTTT. The chain recombines TRBV27 with TRBJ1-1; D unresolved. CDR3 size: 16 residues. V lost 4 bases, J lost 6 bases, and 21 bases lay in between. The V gene's germline CDR1 is MNHEY and CDR2 SMNVEV (reference sequence).

The rearrangement uses TRBV5-6 and TRBJ1-2; D remains unclear. Trimming cost V 0 bases and J 8 bases, with 11 bases left between them. The CDR3 is 13 residues long. Germline lookup yields CDR1 SGHDT and CDR2 YYEEEE. DNA for the CDR3: TGTGCCAGCAGCTTGGCTGCCGCGAAGGGCTACACCTTC. Translating it yields CASSLAAAKGYTF. The full variable domain, completed using reference TRBV5-6 and TRBJ1-2, is DAGVTQSPTHLIKTRGQQVTLRCSPKSGHDTVSWYQQALGQGPQFIFQYYEEEERQRGNFPDRFSGHQFPNYSSELNVNALLLGDSALYLCASSLAAAKGYTFGSGTRLTVV.

V and J are TRBV5-6 and TRBJ2-4, with D tentatively TRBD1 (6 bases). The CDR3 is 14 residues long. Germline CDR1 SGHDT, CDR2 YYEEEE. Trimming took 2 bases from V and 5 from J, leaving 11 bases between them. CDR3 nucleotide sequence: TGTGCCAGCAGCTTAAGAAACAGGGAAAACATTCAGTACTTC. It codes for CASSLRNRENIQYF. Looking up the rest from reference TRBV5-6 and TRBJ2-4 gives the full variable domain: DAGVTQSPTHLIKTRGQQVTLRCSPKSGHDTVSWYQQALGQGPQFIFQYYEEEERQRGNFPDRFSGHQFPNYSSELNVNALLLGDSALYLCASSLRNRENIQYFGAGTRLSVL.